The 7 T cell receptor beta chains below all came from one sample that was sequenced in a study of control samples from healthy donors and cancer patients. Generated by immunoSEQ multiplex PCR, the TCRdb table keeps only in-frame clones and is missing some. The sample gives approximately 170,000 clones, almost 90% of which show up once; nearly 5% is in the top ten. Source material: blood. These TCRs come from a woman in her twenties or thirties in good health.

The chain has TRBV10-3 and TRBJ2-7; D may match TRBD1 or TRBD2 (6 bases each). This CDR3 has 14 residues. Trimming left V 6 bases short and J 6 bases short, with 18 bases between. Germline V gene lookup returns CDR1 ENHRY and CDR2 SYGVKD. CDR3 bases: TGTGCCATCAGCGAGGGGGGACAAACTTCCGAGCAGTACTTC. Amino acid sequence: CAISEGGQTSEQYF.

The genes are TRBV24-1 and TRBJ1-4; D possibly corresponds to TRBD1 (5 bases). This CDR3 region has 14 residues. V dropped 3 bases and J dropped 7 bases, with 11 bases sitting between them. Germline V gene sequence: CDR1 KGHDR, CDR2 SFDVKD. For the CDR3, the DNA is TGTGCCACCAGTGATGCCAGGGAGAGTGAAAAACTGTTTTTT. Its translation is CATSDARESEKLFF.

This chain links TRBV9 with TRBJ2-1; D is possibly TRBD2 (6 bases). Germline V gene sequence: CDR1 SGDLS, CDR2 YYNGEE. The CDR3 spans 15 residues. Trimming took off 3 bases at V and 2 bases at J, with 12 bases between the two ends. As DNA, the CDR3 is TGTGCCAGCAGCGGAGCGGGCTCTACCTACAATGAGCAGTTCTTC. Translation: CASSGAGSTYNEQFF.

This clone was seen a handful of times. This chain links TRBV5-4 with TRBJ1-6; D unresolved. Trimming removed 2 bases from V and 7 bases from J, with 4 bases in between. Germline V gene sequence: CDR1 SGHNT, CDR2 YYREEE (reference sequence). The CDR3 covers 12 residues. The CDR3 DNA sequence: TGTGCCAGCAGCTTTGGAAATTCACCCCTCCACTTT. Translation gives CASSFGNSPLHF.

The chain carries TRBV19 and TRBJ2-6; no clear D. CDR3 size: 15 residues. V lost 4 bases and J lost 3, with 10 bases in between. The germline CDR1 and CDR2 sequences are LNHDA and SQIVND (reference sequence). The CDR3: CASSNSGSGANVLTF. The DNA of the CDR3 is TGTGCCAGTAGTAATTCAGGAAGTGGGGCCAACGTCCTGACTTTC.

This rearrangement joins TRBV11-1 to TRBJ1-3; no definite D call. The ends were cut back, 5 bases at V and 4 bases at J, with 18 bases in the middle. Looked up from germline, CDR1 is SGHAT and CDR2 is FQDESV (reference sequence). This CDR3 is 16 amino acids long. The CDR3 DNA reads TGTGCCAGCAGCAAAGGGAGGACCCGCCGCGGAAACACCATATATTTT. It codes for CASSKGRTRRGNTIYF.

The chain joins TRBV5-1 to TRBJ1-1, with a possible D match to TRBD1 (6 bases). This CDR3 is built from 16 residues. Germline loops: CDR1 SGHRS, CDR2 YFSETQ. With 4 bases removed from V and 2 bases from J, the gap between germline ends came to 18 bases. The CDR3 DNA is TGCGCCAGCAGCCCGGGAGGGACATCGGCTAACACTGAAGCTTTCTTT. This gives the protein CASSPGGTSANTEAFF.